The clone carrying this T cell receptor (beta chain) was detected only a few times. The antigen remains unidentified. Use of 60 Vbeta and 13 Jbeta primers characterized the PCR. Sequenced by immunoSEQ multiplex PCR; TCRdb stores in-frame clones only, minus some. The sample records about 160,000 clones, 65% to 85% being singletons. The sample comes from a study of cytomegalovirus exposure and HLA in healthy donors. Broader study findings: A later analysis associated about 18,000 TCR beta sequences with HLA alleles at a 0.05 false discovery rate. According to the study, 180 or so TCR beta chains were cytomegalovirus-associated. Further analysis was carried out later, and it showed several of the most significant clusters appearing linked to common viral pathogens.

This CDR3 contains 17 residues. Germline CDR1 is LNHDA and CDR2 is SQIVND (reference sequence). Losses at the gene ends were 9 bases for V and 2 bases for J; bases not matched to a gene: 17. The TCR sequence derives from a male donor in good health and CMV-seropositive. The specimen was PBMCs. The gene calls are TRBV19 and TRBJ2-3; 7 bases line up with TRBD2. The CDR3 DNA reads TGTGCCAGCTCAGGTTCCGCGAGCGGGGACCCCACAGATACGCAGTATTTT. Residues: CASSGSASGDPTDTQYF. The whole variable domain, remainder taken from reference TRBV19 and TRBJ2-3, is DGGITQSPKYLFRKEGQNVTLSCEQNLNHDAMYWYRQDPGQGLRLIYYSQIVNDFQKGDIAEGYSVSREKKESFPLTVTSAQKNPTAFYLCASSGSASGDPTDTQYFGPGTRLTVL.